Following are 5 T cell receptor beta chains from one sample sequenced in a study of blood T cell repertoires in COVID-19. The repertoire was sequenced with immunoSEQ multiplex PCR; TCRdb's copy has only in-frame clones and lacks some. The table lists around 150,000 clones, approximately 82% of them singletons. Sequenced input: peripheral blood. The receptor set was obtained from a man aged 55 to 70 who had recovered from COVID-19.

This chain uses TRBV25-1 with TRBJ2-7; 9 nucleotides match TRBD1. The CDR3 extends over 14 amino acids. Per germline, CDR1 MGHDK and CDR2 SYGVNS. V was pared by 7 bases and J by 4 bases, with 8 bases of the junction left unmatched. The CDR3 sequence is CASTETGGIYEQYF. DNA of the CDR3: TGTGCCAGCACAGAGACAGGGGGTATTTACGAGCAGTACTTC.

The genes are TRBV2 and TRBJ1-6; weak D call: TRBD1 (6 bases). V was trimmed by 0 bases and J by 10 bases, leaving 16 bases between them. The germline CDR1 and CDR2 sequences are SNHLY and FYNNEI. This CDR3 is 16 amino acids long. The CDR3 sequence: CASSEAVGGVGSPLHF. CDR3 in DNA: TGTGCCAGCAGTGAAGCGGTAGGGGGTGTGGGATCACCCCTCCACTTT.

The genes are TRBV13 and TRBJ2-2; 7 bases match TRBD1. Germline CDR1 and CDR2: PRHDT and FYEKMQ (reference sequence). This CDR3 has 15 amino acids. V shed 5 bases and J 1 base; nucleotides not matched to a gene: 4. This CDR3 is CASSPGQVNTGELFF. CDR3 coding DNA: TGTGCCAGCAGCCCAGGACAGGTGAACACCGGGGAGCTGTTTTTT.

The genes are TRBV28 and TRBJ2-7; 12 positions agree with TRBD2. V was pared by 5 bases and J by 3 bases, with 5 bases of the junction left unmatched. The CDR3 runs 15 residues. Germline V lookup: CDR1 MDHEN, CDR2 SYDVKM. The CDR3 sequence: CASSPLAGGRYEQYF. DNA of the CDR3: TGTGCCAGCAGTCCACTAGCGGGAGGACGCTACGAGCAGTACTTC.

This CDR3 is CASSLKWNTEAFF. The CDR3 coding sequence is TGTGCCAGTAGTCTAAAGTGGAACACTGAAGCTTTCTTT. The rearrangement uses TRBV19 and TRBJ1-1, with no clear D. V was trimmed by 5 bases and J by 1 base, leaving 8 bases between them. This CDR3 is built from 13 residues. Germline-derived CDR1 and CDR2 are LNHDA and SQIVND (reference sequence).